Each of the 17 T cell receptor beta chains below was sequenced from the same sample in a study of blood T cell repertoires in COVID-19. Measured with immunoSEQ multiplex PCR; TCRdb has only the in-frame clones, and not every one. The table records some 80,000 clones, 86% of them present only once. Specimen: peripheral blood. The receptor source for this set is a woman of 80 years or more in a cohort sampled during active or convalescent COVID-19.

This clone was counted a single time. V usage is TRBV2 and J usage is TRBJ2-2, with a weak D call TRBD2 (5 bases). CDR3 size: 14 residues. The V gene's germline CDR1 is SNHLY and CDR2 FYNNEI. V lost 5 bases and J lost 4, with 11 bases in between. The CDR3 reads CASSRDRGTGELFF. CDR3 in DNA: TGTGCCAGCAGTCGGGATCGGGGCACCGGGGAGCTGTTTTTT.

The chain joins TRBV2 to TRBJ1-5; 9 bases are shared with TRBD1. Germline V lookup: CDR1 SNHLY, CDR2 FYNNEI. Germline trimming cut 3 bases from V and 6 bases from J; bases unmatched to any gene: 3. This CDR3 has 14 residues. The CDR3 nucleotides read TGTGCCAGCAGTGATTGGGACAGGGCTCAGCCCCAGCATTTT. It codes for CASSDWDRAQPQHF.

This chain links TRBV5-1 with TRBJ1-4, with 7 bases lining up with TRBD1. CDR3 length: 14 residues. The germline V gene has CDR1 SGHRS and CDR2 YFSETQ. V dropped 2 bases and J dropped 7; count of bases not matched to a gene: 5. CDR3 sequence: CASSFEGASEKLFF. As DNA, the CDR3 is TGCGCCAGCAGCTTTGAGGGGGCTAGTGAAAAACTGTTTTTT. Looking up the rest from reference TRBV5-1 and TRBJ1-4 gives the full variable domain: KAGVTQTPRYLIKTRGQQVTLSCSPISGHRSVSWYQQTPGQGLQFLFEYFSETQRNKGNFPGRFSGRQFSNSRSEMNVSTLELGDSALYLCASSFEGASEKLFFGSGTQLSVL.

The V and J genes are TRBV5-6 and TRBJ2-2, with 8 nucleotides matching TRBD1. This CDR3 has 16 amino acids. Trimming cost V 4 bases and J 3 bases; bases outside gene matches: 8. Germline-derived CDR1 and CDR2 are SGHDT and YYEEEE. The CDR3 reads CASSTGTGHYTGELFF. As DNA, the CDR3 is TGTGCCAGCAGCACCGGGACAGGCCATTACACCGGGGAGCTGTTTTTT.

A single count supports this clone. This chain joins TRBV11-2 and TRBJ2-1; D not resolved. The V gene lost 2 bases and the J gene lost 10 bases, with 12 bases spanning the gap. The CDR3 has 13 residues. Germline assignment: CDR1 SGHAT and CDR2 FQNNGV. The CDR3 nucleotides are TGTGCCAGCAGCTTATCTCTAAGCATAGAGCAGTTCTTC. It yields the protein CASSLSLSIEQFF.

CDR3 bases: TGCGCCAGCAGCCGAGGAACCAACTATGGCTACACCTTC. As protein: CASSRGTNYGYTF. This chain uses TRBV4-1 with TRBJ1-2; no clear D gene. Germline values: CDR1 MGHRA, CDR2 YSYEKL. This CDR3 spans 13 amino acids. The V end lost 4 bases, the J end lost 2 bases, and 8 bases lay between the germline ends.

The chain links TRBV27 to TRBJ2-3, with 11 bases fitting TRBD2. CDR1 is MNHEY, CDR2 SMNVEV, per germline (reference sequence). The junction had 0 bases not matched to a gene; V was cut back by 1 base and J by 0 bases. The CDR3 extends over 16 amino acids. The CDR3, as DNA: TGTGCCAGCAGTTTATGGACTAGCGGGAGCACAGATACGCAGTATTTT. Protein sequence: CASSLWTSGSTDTQYF.

The rearrangement joins TRBV7-8 to TRBJ2-1, with D unresolved. In germline, CDR1 is SGHVS, CDR2 FQNEAQ. The germline V and J ends were trimmed by 0 bases and 0 bases, with 6 bases remaining between them. This CDR3 has 15 residues. CDR3 sequence reads: CASSLARSSYNEQFF. CDR3 bases: TGTGCCAGCAGCTTAGCACGGAGCTCCTACAATGAGCAGTTCTTC.

The CDR3 DNA reads as TGTGCCAGCAGCCCGGGACATAAAAATGAAAAACTGTTTTTT. Translation: CASSPGHKNEKLFF. The rearrangement joins TRBV2 to TRBJ1-4; D possibly corresponds to TRBD1 (6 bases). The germline gives CDR1 SNHLY, CDR2 FYNNEI. Trimming cost V 6 bases and J 5 bases, with 13 bases left between them. The CDR3 extends over 14 amino acids.

This clone was picked up one time. The V and J genes are TRBV27 and TRBJ1-2, with D possibly being TRBD1 (6 bases). V was cut by 4 bases and J by 4 bases, with 16 bases left in between. Germline V gene data show CDR1 as MNHEY and CDR2 as SMNVEV (reference sequence). The CDR3 length is 15 residues. DNA for the CDR3: TGTGCCAGCAGTTCCCGTCTACAGGGCTTCTATGGCTACACCTTC. Protein: CASSSRLQGFYGYTF.

The V and J genes are TRBV11-2 and TRBJ2-1; 7 bases fit TRBD2. This CDR3 contains 17 residues. Germline CDR1 is SGHAT and CDR2 is FQNNGV. V lost 1 base to trimming and J lost 0 bases; unmatched junction nucleotides: 6. The CDR3 is CASSLGAAGVSYNEQFF. As DNA, the CDR3 is TGTGCCAGCAGCTTAGGGGCTGCGGGAGTCTCCTACAATGAGCAGTTCTTC. Using reference TRBV11-2 and TRBJ2-1 for the parts outside the CDR3, the full variable domain is EAGVAQSPRYKIIEKRQSVAFWCNPISGHATLYWYQQILGQGPKLLIQFQNNGVVDDSQLPKDRFSAERLKGVDSTLKIQPAKLEDSAVYLCASSLGAAGVSYNEQFFGPGTRLTVL.

This sequence joins TRBV6-6 and TRBJ2-7; 7 bases are a match to TRBD2. Trimming removed 5 bases from V and 2 bases from J; junction bases left unmatched: 6. In germline, CDR1 is MNHNY, CDR2 SVGAGI (reference sequence). This CDR3 has 14 amino acids. The CDR3 spells CASSAPGLTYEQYV. Here the CDR3 DNA reads TGTGCCAGCAGTGCCCCGGGACTAACCTACGAGCAGTACGTC.

The chain joins TRBV5-1 to TRBJ2-7; unclear D gene. Between the trimmed V and J ends, which lost 0 bases and 2 bases, there was a span of 6 bases. This CDR3 has 13 residues. Germline V lookup: CDR1 SGHRS, CDR2 YFSETQ. The CDR3 spells CASSLEQTYEQYF. The CDR3, as DNA: TGCGCCAGCAGCTTGGAACAGACCTACGAGCAGTACTTC. Supplemented by reference TRBV5-1 and TRBJ2-7, the full variable domain reads KAGVTQTPRYLIKTRGQQVTLSCSPISGHRSVSWYQQTPGQGLQFLFEYFSETQRNKGNFPGRFSGRQFSNSRSEMNVSTLELGDSALYLCASSLEQTYEQYFGPGTRLTVT.

The J gene is TRBJ1-2, the V gene TRBV28; 8 bases match TRBD1. Germline V lookup: CDR1 MDHEN, CDR2 SYDVKM. With V trimmed by 5 bases and J by 6 bases, 8 bases remained unmatched. The length of the CDR3 is 14 residues. The CDR3 sequence: CASSTIQGGHGYTF. CDR3 sequence (DNA): TGTGCCAGCAGTACGATACAGGGGGGACATGGCTACACCTTC.

J is TRBJ2-7 and V is TRBV27; D may be TRBD2 (6 bases). V was clipped by 11 bases and J by 4 bases, with 18 bases between them. Germline lookup yields CDR1 MNHEY and CDR2 SMNVEV (reference sequence). The CDR3 loop spans 13 amino acids. The CDR3 DNA reads TGTGCCCACCTGAGACGGGAGCGGTACGAGCAGTACTTC. The encoded protein is CAHLRRERYEQYF.

V usage is TRBV5-5 and J usage is TRBJ2-1; TRBD1 matches at 10 bases. The V and J ends lost 2 bases and 6 bases, in that order; junction bases with no gene match: 5. Germline lookup yields CDR1 SGHKS and CDR2 YYEKEE (reference sequence). The CDR3 is made up of 15 amino acids. The CDR3 region has the DNA TGTGCCAGCAGCTTCCGGGACAGGGGCGGCAATGAGCAGTTCTTC. Its translation: CASSFRDRGGNEQFF. Full variable domain (rest looked up from reference TRBV5-5 and TRBJ2-1): DAGVTQSPTHLIKTRGQQVTLRCSPISGHKSVSWYQQVLGQGPQFIFQYYEKEERGRGNFPDRFSARQFPNYSSELNVNALLLGDSALYLCASSFRDRGGNEQFFGPGTRLTVL.

The chain couples TRBV7-8 to TRBJ1-1; 7 bases line up with TRBD1. Germline V gene sequence: CDR1 SGHVS, CDR2 FQNEAQ. The CDR3 consists of 16 residues. Losses at the gene ends were 2 bases for V and 4 bases for J; bases not matched to a gene: 10. The CDR3 DNA follows: TGTGCCAGCAGCTTAATCAGTGCAGGGGGAATCACTGAAGCTTTCTTT. Its translation is CASSLISAGGITEAFF.